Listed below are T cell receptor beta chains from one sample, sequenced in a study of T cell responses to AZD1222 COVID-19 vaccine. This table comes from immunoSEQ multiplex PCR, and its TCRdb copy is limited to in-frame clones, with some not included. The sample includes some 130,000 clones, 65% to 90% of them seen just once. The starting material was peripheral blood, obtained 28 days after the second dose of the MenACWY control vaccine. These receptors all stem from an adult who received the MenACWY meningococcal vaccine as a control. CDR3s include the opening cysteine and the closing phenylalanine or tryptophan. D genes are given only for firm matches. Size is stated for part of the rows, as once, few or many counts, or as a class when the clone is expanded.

CASSEGTGHNNEQFF	TGTGCCAGCAGCGAGGGAACGGGGCACAACAATGAGCAGTTCTTC	TRBV7-9	TRBJ2-1	.	.
CASSLDGTGGANQPQHF	TGTGCCAGCAGCTTAGATGGGACAGGGGGCGCCAATCAGCCCCAGCATTTT	TRBV7-6	TRBJ1-5	.	TRBD1
CASSATHRDGYQFF	TGTGCCAGCAGCGCCACACACAGGGACGGGTACCAGTTCTTC	TRBV13	TRBJ2-1	.	.
CASGSGPPANYGYTF	TGTGCCAGCGGCTCAGGGCCTCCGGCTAACTATGGCTACACCTTC	TRBV28	TRBJ1-2	once	.
CASSEGPGAANEKLFF	TGTGCCAGCAGTGAAGGACCGGGGGCGGCTAATGAAAAACTGTTTTTT	TRBV6-1	TRBJ1-4	.	.
CASSQRSIDGNQPQHF	TGTGCCAGCAGCCAAAGGTCGATTGATGGCAATCAGCCCCAGCATTTT	TRBV3-1/TRBV3-2	TRBJ1-5	few	.
CASSLGLAGPYNEQFF	TGTGCCAGCAGCTTAGGACTAGCGGGACCATACAATGAGCAGTTCTTC	TRBV7-2	TRBJ2-1	.	TRBD2
CASSFPGRGSYEQYF	TGTGCCAGCAGTTTCCCGGGCAGGGGTTCCTACGAGCAGTACTTC	TRBV28	TRBJ2-7	.	.
CASSPGTAIWTQYF	TGTGCCAGCTCACCCGGGACGGCGATCTGGACCCAGTACTTC	TRBV18	TRBJ2-5	.	.
CAWSVNHAIGYTF	TGTGCCTGGAGTGTCAATCATGCGATAGGCTACACCTTC	TRBV30	TRBJ1-2	.	.
CASSSASPRQPQHF	TGTGCCAGCAGTTCGGCCTCCCCTAGGCAGCCCCAGCATTTT	TRBV27	TRBJ1-5	.	.
CASSLVRGEAFF	TGTGCCAGCAGTTTGGTTAGAGGTGAAGCTTTCTTT	TRBV27	TRBJ1-1	.	.
CASSPRQVFSGNTIYF	TGTGCCAGCTCACCGAGACAGGTCTTCTCTGGAAACACCATATATTTT	TRBV18	TRBJ1-3	.	.
CASSQSLQRGRGVKETQYF	TGTGCCAGCAGCCAATCCCTTCAGCGAGGGCGGGGAGTAAAAGAGACCCAGTACTTC	TRBV11-2	TRBJ2-5	.	.
CASSPGRGRNQPQHF	TGCGCCAGCAGCCCGGGGCGAGGGCGCAATCAGCCCCAGCATTTT	TRBV5-1	TRBJ1-5	.	.
CASSLEVRSPYGYTF	TGTGCCAGCAGCTTAGAGGTCAGGTCACCGTATGGCTACACCTTC	TRBV7-9	TRBJ1-2	.	.
CASSLGGVGTGELFF	TGTGCCAGCAGCTTGGGGGGAGTCGGCACCGGGGAGCTGTTTTTT	TRBV5-4	TRBJ2-2	few	.
CASSLDGDRGTEAFF	TGCGCCAGCAGCTTGGATGGGGACAGGGGAACTGAAGCTTTCTTT	TRBV5-1	TRBJ1-1	.	TRBD1
CASSGTSGGEETQYF	TGTGCCAGCAGTGGGACTAGCGGGGGTGAAGAGACCCAGTACTTC	TRBV2	TRBJ2-5	.	TRBD2
CASSLDGVGRSYNSPLHF	TGTGCCAGCAGCTTAGATGGGGTAGGACGCTCCTATAATTCACCCCTCCACTTT	TRBV11-2	TRBJ1-6	.	.
CASSPPSSGGTGELFF	TGTGCCAGCTCACCCCCCTCCAGCGGGGGGACCGGGGAGCTGTTTTTT	TRBV18	TRBJ2-2	.	TRBD2
CASSFRAYEQFF	TGTGCCAGCAGCTTCAGGGCGTATGAGCAGTTCTTC	TRBV7-2	TRBJ2-1	once	.
CASSQESQAGGTYNEQFF	TGTGCCAGCAGCCAAGAAAGTCAGGCGGGAGGGACCTACAATGAGCAGTTCTTC	TRBV4-2	TRBJ2-1	.	TRBD2
CASSVGESYWDSPLHF	TGTGCCAGCAGCGTAGGTGAGAGCTATTGGGATTCACCCCTCCACTTT	TRBV9	TRBJ1-6	few	.
CASSLTGGSGNTIYF	TGTGCCAGCAGCTTAACAGGGGGCTCTGGAAACACCATATATTTT	TRBV7-9	TRBJ1-3	.	TRBD1
CASSYSRGDNSPLHF	TGTGCCAGCAGTTACTCGAGAGGGGATAATTCACCCCTCCACTTT	TRBV6-5	TRBJ1-6	.	.
CASNPGPGNTIYF	TGTGCCAGTAACCCCGGCCCGGGCAACACCATATATTTT	TRBV19	TRBJ1-3	.	.
CASSSGTAPYGYTF	TGTGCCAGCAGCTCTGGGACAGCTCCCTATGGCTACACCTTC	TRBV5-4	TRBJ1-2	.	TRBD1
CASSLASGSNYGYTF	TGTGCCAGCAGCTTAGCATCGGGCAGTAACTATGGCTACACCTTC	TRBV11-3	TRBJ1-2	.	.
CASSRGQGTYEQYF	TGTGCCAGCAGCCGGGGACAGGGGACCTACGAGCAGTACTTC	TRBV6-5	TRBJ2-7	once	TRBD1
CAWSVGTGRGGDTIYF	TGTGCCTGGAGTGTAGGGACAGGGCGCGGGGGGGACACCATATATTTT	TRBV30	TRBJ1-3	.	TRBD1
CASSPEMLGGGDEAFF	TGTGCCAGCTCACCTGAAATGTTGGGTGGAGGGGACGAAGCTTTCTTT	TRBV18	TRBJ1-1	.	.
CASSPRGSGANVLTF	TGTGCCAGTAGTCCCAGGGGCTCAGGGGCCAACGTCCTGACTTTC	TRBV19	TRBJ2-6	.	.
CASSPGTQETQYF	TGTGCCAGCAGCCCCGGGACGCAAGAGACCCAGTACTTC	TRBV7-3	TRBJ2-5	once	.
CASSSKTGTVDEKLFF	TGTGCCAGCAGCTCCAAAACCGGGACGGTTGATGAAAAACTGTTTTTT	TRBV5-4	TRBJ1-4	.	.
CAWRAQSNSPLHF	TGTGCCTGGAGGGCACAAAGCAATTCACCCCTCCACTTT	TRBV30	TRBJ1-6	few	.
CASSLGGGHYGYTF	TGTGCCAGCAGCTTGGGAGGGGGCCACTATGGCTACACCTTC	TRBV5-5	TRBJ1-2	.	TRBD1
CASSRGTSGRVTGELFF	TGTGCCAGTAGTAGGGGGACTAGCGGGAGAGTCACCGGGGAGCTGTTTTTT	TRBV19	TRBJ2-2	.	TRBD2
CASSQLGVTEAFF	TGTGCCAGCAGCCAACTCGGAGTCACTGAAGCTTTCTTT	TRBV3-1/TRBV3-2	TRBJ1-1	.	.
CATSISGANVLTF	TGTGCCACCAGCATCTCTGGGGCCAACGTCCTGACTTTC	TRBV15	TRBJ2-6	.	.
CASSSPGRNTGELFF	TGTGCCAGCAGCTCACCCGGGAGAAACACCGGGGAGCTGTTTTTT	TRBV7-2	TRBJ2-2	.	.
CASSFLSGDSETQYF	TGTGCCAGCAGTTTCTTGTCAGGGGATTCAGAGACCCAGTACTTC	TRBV28	TRBJ2-5	.	.
CASSQMTGSNTEAFF	TGCGCCAGCAGCCAGATGACAGGGTCGAACACTGAAGCTTTCTTT	TRBV4-1	TRBJ1-1	.	TRBD1
CASSLGLTVNTEAFF	TGTGCCAGCAGCTTGGGGTTGACGGTGAACACTGAAGCTTTCTTT	TRBV5-8	TRBJ1-1	.	.
CASSERDNQPQHF	TGTGCCAGCAGTGAAAGGGACAATCAGCCCCAGCATTTT	TRBV2	TRBJ1-5	.	.
CASSRGTMSSYEQYF	TGTGCCAGCAGCAGAGGGACCATGAGCTCCTACGAGCAGTACTTC	TRBV6-2/TRBV6-3	TRBJ2-7	.	.
CASSQVRAPGGYGYTF	TGCGCCAGCAGCCAAGTGAGGGCACCCGGGGGCTATGGCTACACCTTC	TRBV4-1	TRBJ1-2	.	.
CASSFGENYGYTF	TGTGCCAGCAGCTTCGGGGAAAACTATGGCTACACCTTC	TRBV5-4	TRBJ1-2	once	.
CATSEASTNTGELFF	TGTGCCACCAGTGAGGCGTCTACGAACACCGGGGAGCTGTTTTTT	TRBV24-1	TRBJ2-2	.	.
CASSFSLAGGYNEQFF	TGTGCCAGCAGTTTCAGCCTAGCGGGGGGGTACAATGAGCAGTTCTTC	TRBV28	TRBJ2-1	once	TRBD2
CASSVSSRGYNEQFF	TGTGCCAGCAGCGTATCCTCCAGGGGGTACAATGAGCAGTTCTTC	TRBV9	TRBJ2-1	.	TRBD1